This T cell receptor beta chain emerged from a study of T cells in localized non-small cell lung cancer. Study results and limitations: Overall survival was longer when the density of T cells in the blood was higher. Adjacent uninvolved lung had the highest clonality, suggesting focused antigen responses. Adjacent lung had a median around 60 of the 100 largest tumor clones.

With 4 bases removed from V and 5 bases from J, the gap between germline ends came to 17 bases. Germline V lookup: CDR1 MDHEN, CDR2 SYDVKM. The CDR3 consists of 16 residues. Generated by immunoSEQ multiplex PCR, the TCRdb table keeps only in-frame clones and is missing some. The table lists 53,000 or so clones, roughly 92% of them singletons. A word on this clone: As yet, its antigen is unknown.

This sequence was found in a man aged 40-75 years with stage I lung adenocarcinoma. The genes are TRBV28 and TRBJ2-2; a weak D match, TRBD1 (6 bases). Sequences were derived from peripheral blood, sampled before any cancer treatment. This CDR3 reads CASSSNTGYRTGELFF. CDR3 DNA sequence: TGTGCCAGCAGTTCCAATACAGGGTACCGGACCGGGGAGCTGTTTTTT.